Shown below are 3 T cell receptor beta chains from a single sample sequenced in a study of T cells in Graves' hyperthyroidism and ophthalmopathy. Researchers took RNA transcripts and amplified the TCR beta CDR3 regions from them. Primed by the HTBI set, a first-round RT-PCR was run on the TCR CDR3. TCRdb redid the calling of the multiplex PCR reads with MiXCR, one entry per CDR3 protein. Of hundreds of thousands of distinct CDR3 sequences listed, 14% are singletons. Input material: blood. The receptors derive from a woman aged 18-35 years with Graves' hyperthyroidism.

This clonotype has a count of ten or more. The chain is built from TRBV6-2 or TRBV6-3 and TRBJ1-5; TRBD1 matches at 10 bases. With V trimmed by 6 bases and J by 8 bases, 13 bases remained unmatched. CDR1 and CDR2 (germline): MNHEY, SVGEGT. The CDR3 has 16 residues. CDR3 nucleotides: TGTGCCAGCAGCCAGCTCGGGACAGGGGCCCGGGAGCCCCAGCATTTT. Amino acid sequence: CASSQLGTGAREPQHF.

A note on this clonotype: A read error may produce the germline difference seen at one junction end. The chain uses TRBV28 and TRBJ2-1; 7 bases line up with TRBD1. The CDR3 contains 14 residues. Germline V gives CDR1 MDHEN, CDR2 SYDVKM. CDR3 in DNA: TGTGCCGGCAGTCCGACAGGGAACTACAATGAGCAGTTCTTC. It codes for CAGSPTGNYNEQFF. The full variable domain, rest sourced from reference TRBV28 and TRBJ2-1, is DVKVTQSSRYLVKRTGEKVFLECVQDMDHENMFWYRQDPGLGLRLIYFSYDVKMKEKGDIPEGYSVSREKKERFSLILESASTNQTSMYLCAGSPTGNYNEQFFGPGTRLTVL.

The genes are TRBV12-3 or TRBV12-4 and TRBJ2-2; the D gene is possibly TRBD1 (5 bases). V was pared by 2 bases and J by 2 bases, with 15 bases between. CDR3 length: 17 amino acids. This chain's CDR3 is CASSLISTATNTGELFF. Here the CDR3 DNA reads TGTGCCAGCAGTTTAATATCGACAGCGACTAACACCGGGGAGCTGTTTTTT.